This TCR beta chain was recovered during a study of T cells in Graves' hyperthyroidism and ophthalmopathy. Extraction of PBMCs used roughly 9.3 ml of fresh peripheral blood. Study-level results: Expanded thyroid clonotypes (above 0.001) were mostly also found in blood. Ophthalmopathy stood apart from stable hyperthyroidism in a 13 V-J model.

The CDR3 contains 14 residues. Trimming cost V 4 bases and J 7 bases, with 17 bases left between them. CDR1 and CDR2 (germline): MDHEN, SYDVKM. This clonotype came up many times. Its antigen is not known. TCR beta CDR3 region amplification was performed from RNA transcripts. The HTBI primer set drove a first-round RT-PCR of the TCR CDR3. TCRdb passed the multiplex PCR reads through MiXCR, listing each CDR3 protein once. Of some 360,000 distinct CDR3 sequences detected, 15% to 20% appear once; the ten largest clones hold about a sixth. The specimen sequenced was blood. The chain carries TRBV28 and TRBJ2-7; D is unclear. This clonotype was obtained from a woman in her thirties or forties with Graves' ophthalmopathy. The CDR3 is CASSYGDGTLEQYF. The CDR3 region has the DNA TGTGCCAGCAGTTACGGAGACGGAACCCTTGAGCAGTACTTC.